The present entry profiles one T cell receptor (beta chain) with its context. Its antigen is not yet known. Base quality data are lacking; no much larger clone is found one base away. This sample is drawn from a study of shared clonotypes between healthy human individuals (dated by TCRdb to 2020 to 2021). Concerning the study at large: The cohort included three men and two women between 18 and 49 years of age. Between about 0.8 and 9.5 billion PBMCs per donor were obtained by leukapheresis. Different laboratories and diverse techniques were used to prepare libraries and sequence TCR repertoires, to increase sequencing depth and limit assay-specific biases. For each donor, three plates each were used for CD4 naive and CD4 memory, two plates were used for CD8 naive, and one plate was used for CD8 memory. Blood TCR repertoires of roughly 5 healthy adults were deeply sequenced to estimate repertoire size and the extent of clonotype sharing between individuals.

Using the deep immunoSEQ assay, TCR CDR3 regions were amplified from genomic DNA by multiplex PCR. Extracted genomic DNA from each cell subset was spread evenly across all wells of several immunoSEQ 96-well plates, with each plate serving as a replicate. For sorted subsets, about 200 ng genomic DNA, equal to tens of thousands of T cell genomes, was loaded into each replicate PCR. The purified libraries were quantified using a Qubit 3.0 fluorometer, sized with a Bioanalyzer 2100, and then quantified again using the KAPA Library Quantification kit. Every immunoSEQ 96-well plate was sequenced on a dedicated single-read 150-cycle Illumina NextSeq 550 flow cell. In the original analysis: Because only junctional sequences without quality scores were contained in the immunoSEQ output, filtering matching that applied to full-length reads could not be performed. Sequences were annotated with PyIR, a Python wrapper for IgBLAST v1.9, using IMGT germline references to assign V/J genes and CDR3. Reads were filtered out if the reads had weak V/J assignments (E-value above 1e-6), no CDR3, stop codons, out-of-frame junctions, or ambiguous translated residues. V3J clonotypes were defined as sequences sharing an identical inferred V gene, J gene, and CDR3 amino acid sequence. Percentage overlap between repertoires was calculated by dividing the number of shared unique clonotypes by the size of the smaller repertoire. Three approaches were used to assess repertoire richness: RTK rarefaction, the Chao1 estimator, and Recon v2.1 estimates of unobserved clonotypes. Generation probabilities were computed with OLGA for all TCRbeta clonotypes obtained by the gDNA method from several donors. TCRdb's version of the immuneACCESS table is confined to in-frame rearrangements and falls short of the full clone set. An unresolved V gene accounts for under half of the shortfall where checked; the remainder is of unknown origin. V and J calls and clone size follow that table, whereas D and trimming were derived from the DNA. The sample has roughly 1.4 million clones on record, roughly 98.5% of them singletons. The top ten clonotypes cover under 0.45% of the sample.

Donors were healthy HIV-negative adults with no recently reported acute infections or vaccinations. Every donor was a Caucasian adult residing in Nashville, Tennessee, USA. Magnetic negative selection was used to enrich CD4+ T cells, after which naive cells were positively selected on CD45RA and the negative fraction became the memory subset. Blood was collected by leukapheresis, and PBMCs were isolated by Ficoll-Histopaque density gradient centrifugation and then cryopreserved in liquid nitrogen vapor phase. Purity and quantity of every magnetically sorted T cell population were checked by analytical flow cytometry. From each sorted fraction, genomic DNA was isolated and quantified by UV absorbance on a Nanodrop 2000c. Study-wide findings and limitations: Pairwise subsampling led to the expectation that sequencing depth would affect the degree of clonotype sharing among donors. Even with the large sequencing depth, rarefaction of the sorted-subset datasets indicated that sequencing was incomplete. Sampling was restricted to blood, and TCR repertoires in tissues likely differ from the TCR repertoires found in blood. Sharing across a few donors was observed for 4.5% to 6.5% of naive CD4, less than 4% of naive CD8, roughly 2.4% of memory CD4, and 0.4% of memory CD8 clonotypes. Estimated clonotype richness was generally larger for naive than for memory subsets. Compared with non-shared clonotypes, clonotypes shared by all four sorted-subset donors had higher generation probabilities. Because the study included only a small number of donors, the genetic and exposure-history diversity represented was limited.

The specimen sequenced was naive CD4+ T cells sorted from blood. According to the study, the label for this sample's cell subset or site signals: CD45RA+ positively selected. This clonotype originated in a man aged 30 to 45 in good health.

CDR3 reads: CASSLDSRTYEQYF. The DNA sequence is as follows: TGCGCCAGCAGCTTGGACAGTAGAACCTACGAGCAGTACTTC. Recombination connected TRBV5-1 to TRBJ2-7, with the D gene not clear enough to name. The trim is 0 bases for V and 2 bases for J, with a gap of 9 bases between the germline ends. From its cysteine to its phenylalanine, the CDR3 spans 14 amino acids. Only CDR3 DNA remains: 42 bases, in frame from the first base. CDR1 SGHRS and CDR2 YFSETQ are derived from the germline V gene.